Below, 14 T cell receptor beta chains from the same sample are listed, as sequenced in a study of T cells in Graves' hyperthyroidism and ophthalmopathy. TCR beta CDR3 regions were amplified from RNA transcripts. The HTBI primer set was used in a first-round RT-PCR of the TCR CDR3. Using its own MiXCR run on the multiplex PCR reads, TCRdb lists one record per CDR3 protein. The sample has hundreds of thousands of distinct CDR3 sequences; approximately 16% are singletons. The source material was blood. These receptors all come from a woman between 40 and 50 years old with Graves' ophthalmopathy.

This clonotype showed up many times. This rearrangement joins TRBV20-1 to TRBJ2-2; D gene unclear. The CDR3 length is 15 residues. Per germline, CDR1 DFQATT and CDR2 SNEGSKA (reference sequence). Between the trimmed V and J ends, which lost 3 bases and 3 bases, there was a span of 14 bases. The CDR3 DNA is TGCAGTGCTAGGAACCCAAATGGGTACACCGGGGAGCTGTTTTTT. It codes for CSARNPNGYTGELFF.

This clonotype has a handful of counts. The chain recombines TRBV6-7 with TRBJ2-7; TRBD1 matches at 7 bases. TRBV6-7 is an ORF, with its function uncertain. The CDR3 loop spans 15 amino acids. Trimming removed 7 bases from V and 0 bases from J; junction bases left unmatched: 9. The CDR3 nucleotides are TGTGCCAGCAATCCCTCCGGGACAGCCTCCTACGAGCAGTACTTC. Translation: CASNPSGTASYEQYF.

This clonotype was observed a few times. The J gene is TRBJ1-4, the V gene TRBV5-1; 11 bases line up with TRBD1. The CDR3 consists of 17 residues. Germline V gives CDR1 SGHRS, CDR2 YFSETQ. Germline trimming cut 3 bases from V and 0 bases from J; bases unmatched to any gene: 4. CDR3 sequence reads: CASSSGQGGTTNEKLFF. The CDR3 nucleotides are TGCGCCAGCAGCTCGGGACAGGGGGGGACAACTAATGAAAAACTGTTTTTT.

The J gene is TRBJ2-5, the V gene TRBV12-3 or TRBV12-4; TRBD1 aligns across 9 bases. The CDR3 has 14 amino acids. The ends lost 6 bases at V and 5 bases at J; junction bases unmatched: 7. The CDR3 loop is CASSEGQGRETQYF. The CDR3 coding sequence is TGTGCCAGCAGCGAGGGACAGGGTAGGGAGACCCAGTACTTC.

This clonotype was counted many times. V usage is TRBV11-2 and J usage is TRBJ2-1; TRBD2 agrees at 7 bases. The V gene end was trimmed by 4 bases and the J gene end by 5 bases; junction bases not matched to a gene: 14. Germline V gives CDR1 SGHAT, CDR2 FQNNGV. There are 17 residues in the CDR3. CDR3 residues: CASSSSRAGVRDNEQFF. The CDR3 region has the DNA TGTGCCAGCAGCTCTAGCCGGGCGGGAGTTAGAGACAATGAGCAGTTCTTC.

Only a few counts were recorded for this clonotype. Being one base from a much bigger clone, this may be a read error. The chain is built from TRBV12-3 or TRBV12-4 and TRBJ1-5; 11 bases agree with TRBD1. The CDR3 sequence is 16 residues long. After removal of 4 bases from V and 6 bases from J, the junction contained 8 bases not matched to a gene. The CDR3 bases are TGTGCCAGCAGTTCAGTTGGGACAGGGGGTGGTCAGCCCCAGCATTTT. Its protein product is CASSSVGTGGGQPQHF.

This clonotype was seen many times. The rearrangement uses TRBV11-2 and TRBJ2-3, with 9 bases that match TRBD2. CDR3 length: 15 residues. With V trimmed by 3 bases and J by 6 bases, 7 bases remained unmatched. Looked up from germline, CDR1 is SGHAT and CDR2 is FQNNGV. CDR3 DNA: TGTGCCAGCAGCTTGGGCGGGAGGGCCTTGGATACGCAGTATTTT. Encoded protein: CASSLGGRALDTQYF.

In its sample, this clonotype was seen many times. The chain carries TRBV11-2 and TRBJ2-4; 10 positions match TRBD1. V lost 3 bases, J lost 8 bases, and 4 bases stayed unmatched. CDR3 length: 14 amino acids. Germline CDR1 is SGHAT and CDR2 is FQNNGV. CDR3 loop: CASSFSGTGDIQYF. CDR3 nucleotides: TGTGCCAGCAGCTTTTCCGGGACAGGGGACATTCAGTACTTC.

The V call is TRBV6-1, the J call TRBJ1-2; D is possibly TRBD1 (5 bases). The CDR3 is 16 amino acids. Trimming pared 6 bases from V and 4 bases from J, leaving 21 bases between. The germline V gene encodes CDR1 MNHNS and CDR2 SASEGT. CDR3 amino acids: CASRGDRGQGGYGYTF. The CDR3 DNA reads as TGTGCCAGCAGGGGGGACCGAGGGCAGGGAGGCTATGGCTACACCTTC.

In its sample, this clonotype was seen many times. The gene calls are TRBV30 and TRBJ1-3; D remains unclear. Trimming left V 0 bases short and J 3 bases short, with 6 bases between. This CDR3 has 13 amino acids. Germline CDR1 GTSNPN, CDR2 SVGIG (reference sequence). This CDR3 reads CAWSVIGGNTIYF. CDR3 sequence (DNA): TGTGCCTGGAGTGTAATAGGTGGAAACACCATATATTTT.

This chain uses TRBV10-2 with TRBJ2-7; TRBD2 agrees at 10 bases. Germline V gives CDR1 WSHSY, CDR2 SAAADI. This CDR3 comprises 15 residues. V trimming: 2 bases; J trimming: 2 bases; junction bases outside the gene matches: 3. CDR3 protein: CASSEEAGGPYEQYF. DNA for the CDR3: TGCGCCAGCAGTGAGGAAGCGGGAGGGCCCTACGAGCAGTACTTC.

This sequence joins TRBV5-1 and TRBJ2-3, with D perhaps assigned TRBD1 or TRBD2 (5 bases each). The CDR3 length is 15 residues. V lost 4 bases and J 4 bases, leaving 16 bases between the germline ends. CDR1 is SGHRS and CDR2 is YFSETQ in the germline V gene. CDR3 sequence (DNA): TGCGCCAGCAGCCAGGGATACCGAGGGGCAGATACGCAGTATTTT. It is translated as CASSQGYRGADTQYF. The variable domain in full, completed from reference TRBV5-1 and TRBJ2-3, reads KAGVTQTPRYLIKTRGQQVTLSCSPISGHRSVSWYQQTPGQGLQFLFEYFSETQRNKGNFPGRFSGRQFSNSRSEMNVSTLELGDSALYLCASSQGYRGADTQYFGPGTRLTVL.

A remark on this clonotype: Being one base from a much bigger clone, this may be a read error. The chain combines TRBV15 with TRBJ1-1; D gene ambiguous. The V gene lost 5 bases and the J gene lost 4 bases, with 11 bases spanning the gap. The germline V gene has CDR1 LNHNV and CDR2 YYDKDF (reference sequence). This CDR3 is built from 13 residues. CDR3 nucleotide sequence: TGTGCCACCAGCGCAGACGGGAGCACTGAAGCTTTCTTT. Residues: CATSADGSTEAFF.

A few counts support this clonotype. The V gene is TRBV18, the J gene TRBJ1-1; D not certain. The V gene lost 2 bases and the J gene lost 1 base, with 8 bases spanning the gap. Per the germline V gene, CDR1 is KGHSH and CDR2 is LQKENI. CDR3 length: 14 amino acids. In nucleotides, the CDR3 is TGTGCCAGCTCACCATATGAGGAGAACACTGAAGCTTTCTTT. It is translated as CASSPYEENTEAFF.